A selection of T cell receptor beta chains follows, all from one sample in a study of T cell responses to AZD1222 COVID-19 vaccine. Generated by immunoSEQ multiplex PCR, the TCRdb table keeps only in-frame clones and is missing some. This table holds approximately 130,000 clones, roughly 92% found once. The sequences come from peripheral blood, collected 28 days after the second AZD1222 dose. The receptors stem from an adult who received the AZD1222 COVID-19 vaccine. Both conserved end residues are part of each CDR3. The D gene is left open where the match is weak. Clone size is shown for a subset of rows, as once, few, many or a class of expanded clone.

d_call	clone_size	v_call	j_call	cdr3_nt	cdr3_aa
NA	NA	TRBV6-2/TRBV6-3	TRBJ2-7	TGTGCCAGCAGTCCCCGGGGTACGGGAGAGCAGTACTTC	CASSPRGTGEQYF
TRBD2	NA	TRBV2	TRBJ2-7	TGTGCCAGCAGTGAATCCAGCGGGAGTCGGGAGCAGTACTTC	CASSESSGSREQYF
TRBD2	once	TRBV11-1	TRBJ2-1	TGTGCCAGCAGCTTAAGGAGCCGGGGGGGCGTCTATGAGCAGTTCTTC	CASSLRSRGGVYEQFF
NA	NA	TRBV20-1	TRBJ1-1	TGCAGTGCTCGTGGGGCGGTGATGAACACTGAAGCTTTCTTT	CSARGAVMNTEAFF
NA	NA	TRBV10-3	TRBJ1-2	TGTGCCATCAGTGAGGGGCCGCAGGAGAATGGCTACACCTTC	CAISEGPQENGYTF
NA	NA	TRBV28	TRBJ2-1	TGTGCCACTGTCCCGGGGTTCTACAATGAGCAGTTCTTC	CATVPGFYNEQFF
NA	once	TRBV2	TRBJ2-2	TGTGCCAGCAGCTCCGAGGGGGCGGGACGCGCCGGGGAGCTGTTTTTT	CASSSEGAGRAGELFF
NA	NA	TRBV7-2	TRBJ1-4	TGTGCCAGCGGAATCAGGGTGACTAATGAAAAACTGTTTTTT	CASGIRVTNEKLFF
TRBD1	NA	TRBV6-1	TRBJ2-1	TGTGCCAGCACAACAGGACAGGGAAAAAATGAGCAGTTCTTC	CASTTGQGKNEQFF
TRBD2	few	TRBV7-9	TRBJ2-3	TGTGCCAGCAGCCCCCGGACTAGCGGGAGATCAGATACGCAGTATTTT	CASSPRTSGRSDTQYF
NA	NA	TRBV7-9	TRBJ2-3	TGTGCCAGCAGCCCTCCGGGGAGTAGCACAGATACGCAGTATTTT	CASSPPGSSTDTQYF
TRBD1	NA	TRBV9	TRBJ2-7	TGTGCCAGCAGCGTAGGGACAGGGGTAGAGCAGTACTTC	CASSVGTGVEQYF
TRBD1	NA	TRBV11-1	TRBJ2-1	TGTGCCAGCAGGTCCGGGACAGGGATCTACAATGAGCAGTTCTTC	CASRSGTGIYNEQFF
NA	NA	TRBV5-4	TRBJ2-7	TGTGCCAGCAGCCTACAGGCCCGGGGGAACGAGCAGTACTTC	CASSLQARGNEQYF
NA	NA	TRBV7-2	TRBJ1-6	TGTGCCAGCAGCATTACCGCGCAGAGCTCCTATAATTCACCCCTCCACTTT	CASSITAQSSYNSPLHF
NA	NA	TRBV1	TRBJ2-3	TGCACCAGCAGCCAAGAATCGGTGGGGACAGATACGCAGTATTTT	CTSSQESVGTDTQYF
NA	NA	TRBV7-3	TRBJ1-3	TGTGCCAGCAGCTTGGGCCCAACCGGAAACACCATATATTTT	CASSLGPTGNTIYF
NA	NA	TRBV9	TRBJ1-2	TGTGCCAGCAGCGCAGGGACTCTTCTTAACTATGGCTACACCTTC	CASSAGTLLNYGYTF
NA	once	TRBV15	TRBJ1-1	TGTGCCACCAGCAGAGATTATAGCTCAGGGCCCACTGAAGCTTTCTTT	CATSRDYSSGPTEAFF
NA	NA	TRBV12-3/TRBV12-4	TRBJ1-5	TGTGCCAGCAGTATGAGGGCAGAGCCCCAGCATTTT	CASSMRAEPQHF
TRBD2	NA	TRBV7-3	TRBJ2-7	TGTGCCAGCAGCACTGGTCTAGCGGAGATCTACGAGCAGTACTTC	CASSTGLAEIYEQYF
TRBD1	few	TRBV6-1	TRBJ1-5	TGTGCCAGCAGTGAAGGGACAGGGGAGGGTTATCAGCCCCAGCATTTT	CASSEGTGEGYQPQHF
NA	NA	TRBV2	TRBJ1-1	TGTGCCAGCAGTGTTGCATTCATGAACACTGAAGCTTTCTTT	CASSVAFMNTEAFF
NA	few	TRBV10-1	TRBJ2-2	TGCGCCAGTCCAGGCCGGTTGGCCGGGGAGCTGTTTTTT	CASPGRLAGELFF
NA	NA	TRBV19	TRBJ1-1	TGTGCCAGTAGTTCCTCAGGAAGGGGCCGGGACACTGAAGCTTTCTTT	CASSSSGRGRDTEAFF
NA	NA	TRBV7-2	TRBJ2-3	TGTGCCAGCAGCTTACCAGATACGCAGTATTTT	CASSLPDTQYF
TRBD1	NA	TRBV9	TRBJ2-7	TGTGCCAGCAGCGTGGCTGGACAGGGGGTGTACGAGCAGTACTTC	CASSVAGQGVYEQYF
TRBD1	once	TRBV24-1	TRBJ1-5	TGTGCCACCAGTGATTCTCGGACAGGGAGCAATCAGCCCCAGCATTTT	CATSDSRTGSNQPQHF
NA	NA	TRBV2	TRBJ1-2	TGTGCCAGCAGGGATGACAGTACCTATGGCTACACCTTC	CASRDDSTYGYTF
NA	NA	TRBV19	TRBJ1-3	TGTGCCAGTACCGGGACCCCGGTCCGAGGAAACACCATATATTTT	CASTGTPVRGNTIYF
NA	NA	TRBV28	TRBJ2-7	TGTGCCAGCAGTCCAGACTTCTCGTCCTACGAGCAGTACTTC	CASSPDFSSYEQYF
NA	NA	TRBV2	TRBJ1-1	TGTGCCAGCGGGACTGGGGTGGGGGAAGCTTTCTTT	CASGTGVGEAFF
NA	NA	TRBV19	TRBJ2-7	TGTGCCAGTAGTTTCCGCGGAGGACGGTCCTACGAGCAGTACTTC	CASSFRGGRSYEQYF
NA	NA	TRBV5-1	TRBJ1-5	TGCGCCAGCAGCTTGGATCCAGGGGCCAATCAGCCCCAGCATTTT	CASSLDPGANQPQHF
NA	NA	TRBV7-2	TRBJ1-5	TGTGCCAGCAGCTTAGATATTCGGCGGCCCCAGCATTTT	CASSLDIRRPQHF
NA	NA	TRBV24-1	TRBJ1-2	TGTGCCACCAGTGACCGACATGTCGATGGCTACACCTTC	CATSDRHVDGYTF
TRBD2	NA	TRBV13	TRBJ2-1	TGTGCCAGCAGCTTGACACCGGGGGGTAACAATGAGCAGTTCTTC	CASSLTPGGNNEQFF
NA	NA	TRBV7-6	TRBJ2-1	TGTGCCAGCAGCCCACTGGGGGGACACTCCTACAATGAGCAGTTCTTC	CASSPLGGHSYNEQFF
NA	NA	TRBV29-1	TRBJ1-1	TGCAGCGTTGAGTCCAGGGTTTCCCTGAACACTGAAGCTTTCTTT	CSVESRVSLNTEAFF
NA	NA	TRBV11-3	TRBJ1-1	TGTGCCAGCAGCTTAGGCAGAGGACAGCACACTGAAGCTTTCTTT	CASSLGRGQHTEAFF
TRBD2	NA	TRBV24-1	TRBJ2-3	TGTGCCACCAGTGTAGCGGGGGGCACAGATACGCAGTATTTT	CATSVAGGTDTQYF
NA	NA	TRBV28	TRBJ1-6	TGTGCCAGCAGGACACCAGGAAGGGATTCACCCCTCCACTTT	CASRTPGRDSPLHF
NA	NA	TRBV5-1	TRBJ1-1	TGCGCCAGCAGCGAGGGGAACACTGAAGCTTTCTTT	CASSEGNTEAFF
NA	NA	TRBV7-2	TRBJ1-4	TGTGCCAGCAGCCCTCGAACGGCCTTAAATGAAAAACTGTTTTTT	CASSPRTALNEKLFF
TRBD1	once	TRBV28	TRBJ1-4	TGTGCCAGCAGTTTAATGGGACAGACTAATGAAAAACTGTTTTTT	CASSLMGQTNEKLFF
NA	NA	TRBV1	TRBJ1-6	TGCACCAGCAGCCAAGAGGGTAGGGTCTATAATTCACCCCTCCACTTT	CTSSQEGRVYNSPLHF
NA	NA	TRBV7-8	TRBJ2-7	TGTGCCAGCAGCTTAGGCCCAGGGTTTAGGCCCTACGAGCAGTACTTC	CASSLGPGFRPYEQYF